This TCR beta chain originates from a study of a mutant IDH1 vaccine in newly diagnosed glioma. The data were produced by immunoSEQ multiplex PCR, yet TCRdb's version contains in-frame clones alone and is incomplete. The sample yields some 51,000 clones, approximately 78% seen once. In regard to this clone: What it binds is unknown.

The V segment lost 5 bases and the J segment 4 bases; nucleotides outside the gene matches: 4. Germline V gene lookup returns CDR1 SEHNR and CDR2 FQNEAQ (reference sequence). This CDR3 contains 15 residues. Time point specified: week 5, during vaccination. Alongside topical imiquimod, each dose of vaccine comprised 300 ug of mutant IDH1 20-mer peptide. The chain employs TRBV7-9 and TRBJ2-5; 13 positions agree with TRBD2. The sequencing used PBMCs, collected from a glioma patient whose treatment included an IDH1 peptide vaccine. The TCR sequence derives from a woman aged 40-49 years with glioma. The CDR3 is CASSPGLAGAETQYF. DNA of the CDR3: TGTGCCAGCAGCCCAGGACTAGCGGGGGCAGAGACCCAGTACTTC.